This record concerns one T cell receptor (beta chain) sequence. This clone occurred a few times. Its antigen remains undetermined. Base quality data are lacking; no much larger clone is found one base away. This specimen comes from a study of metastatic and nonmetastatic thyroid tumors (TCRdb year 2020). About the study as a whole: For patients with malignant and with benign thyroid disease, the researchers compared repertoires between peripheral blood samples and tumor or nodule tissue samples.

No patient had received any treatment before thyroid surgery. The study retrospectively analysed patient clinical samples collected from the early 2010s to the late 2010s using T-cell receptor beta sequencing. Broad study findings and their caveats: In both blood and tumor samples, malignant tumors were reported to have significantly higher TCR beta diversity than benign nodules.

Receptor libraries were prepared by PCR. The sequencing machine was an Illumina HiSeq 4000. High-throughput sequencing was used to profile the TCR beta-chain CDR3 region of every patient. Per the original workflow: A classifier to discriminate distant-metastatic papillary thyroid cancer patients was built from CDR3 differences across clinicopathological groups. The Shannon index was used to measure repertoire diversity, and the Morisita-Horn index was used to measure how similar tumor and blood repertoires were. TCRdb applied fastp at Q25 and MiXCR to the public reads, then kept only in-frame beta chains. The V and J calls were not made by the authors but by TCRdb's processing. The sample table shows about 30,000 clones, and roughly a third are seen once. Of the sample, about 20% is held by the ten largest clones. V trim: 1 base; J trim: 2 bases; unmatched bases: 15. The CDR3 covers 19 residues, taking in both the cysteine and the phenylalanine. The entry retains the CDR3 DNA only, 57 bases that are in frame from base 1.

The rearrangement combines TRBV12-3 or TRBV12-4 with TRBJ2-3; the junction holds 7 bases that match TRBD2. Source material: tumor tissue. The sequence came from a female donor with papillary thyroid cancer or a benign thyroid nodule (not recorded which). Some clones in this sample may be carry-over from other donors' samples. The nucleotides read TGTGCCAGCAGTTTAGGGCCCGAGCGGGGCGTAGCGGACACAGATACGCAGTATTTT. Translated, it reads CASSLGPERGVADTDTQYF.